This T cell receptor (beta chain) was recorded in a study of blood T cells in healthy people across ages. The use of a sample-barcoded 5' primer and a J-beta primer mix characterized a second PCR of roughly 6 to 11 cycles. TCRdb re-analysed the 5' RACE reads in MiXCR, keeping a single row per CDR3 protein. The sample has some 1.8 million distinct CDR3 sequences; around 40% are singletons. Samples each yielded at least 5.5 micrograms of total RNA. The CDR3 spans 14 residues. Germline CDR1 LNHDA, CDR2 SQIVND (reference sequence). This clonotype was recorded only once. Sequence at one end of the junction differs from germline and may be a read error.

The receptor was derived from a human donor in good health. V is TRBV19 and J is TRBJ1-2; maybe TRBD1 (6 bases). The sample comprised blood. In DNA form, the CDR3 reads TGTGCCAGTAGGATAGCAGAACGTCAGGGGGGCTACACCTTC. Its translation: CASRIAERQGGYTF.